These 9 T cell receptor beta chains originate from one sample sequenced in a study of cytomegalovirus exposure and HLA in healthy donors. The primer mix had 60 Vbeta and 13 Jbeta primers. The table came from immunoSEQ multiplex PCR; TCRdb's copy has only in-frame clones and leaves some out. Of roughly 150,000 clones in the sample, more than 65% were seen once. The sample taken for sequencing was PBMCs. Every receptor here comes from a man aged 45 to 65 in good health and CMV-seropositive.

CDR3 coding DNA: TGTGCCATCCAACTAGCGGGGCGCACAGATACGCAGTATTTT. Its protein is CAIQLAGRTDTQYF. This chain connects TRBV28 to TRBJ2-3; 10 nucleotides line up with TRBD2. Germline V CDR1 and CDR2: MDHEN, SYDVKM. CDR3 length: 14 residues. V shed 10 bases, J shed 1 base, and the junction held 5 bases outside the gene matches. Combining the CDR3 with reference TRBV28 and TRBJ2-3 gives the whole variable domain DVKVTQSSRYLVKRTGEKVFLECVQDMDHENMFWYRQDPGLGLRLIYFSYDVKMKEKGDIPEGYSVSREKKERFSLILESASTNQTSMYLCAIQLAGRTDTQYFGPGTRLTVL.

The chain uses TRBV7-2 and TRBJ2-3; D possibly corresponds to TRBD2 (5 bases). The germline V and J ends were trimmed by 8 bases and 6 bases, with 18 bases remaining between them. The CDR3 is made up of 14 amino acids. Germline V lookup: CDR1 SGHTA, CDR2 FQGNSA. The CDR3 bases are TGTGCCAGCGGAGGCGGAGGTACTTCTGATACGCAGTATTTT. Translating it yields CASGGGGTSDTQYF.

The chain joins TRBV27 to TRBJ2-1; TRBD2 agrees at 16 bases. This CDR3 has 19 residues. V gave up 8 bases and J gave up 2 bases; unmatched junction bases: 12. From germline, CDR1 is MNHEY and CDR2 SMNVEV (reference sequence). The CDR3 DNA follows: TGTGCCAGCCTTCGCACGGGACTAGCGGGAGGGGACGCCTACAATGAGCAGTTCTTC. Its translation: CASLRTGLAGGDAYNEQFF.

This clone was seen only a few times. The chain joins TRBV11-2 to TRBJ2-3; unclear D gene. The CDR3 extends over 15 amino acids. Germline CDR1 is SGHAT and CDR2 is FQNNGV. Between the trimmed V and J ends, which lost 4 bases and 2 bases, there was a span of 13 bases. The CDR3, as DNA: TGTGCCAGCAGCTCTCCAGGTCCGTACACAGATACGCAGTATTTT. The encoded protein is CASSSPGPYTDTQYF.

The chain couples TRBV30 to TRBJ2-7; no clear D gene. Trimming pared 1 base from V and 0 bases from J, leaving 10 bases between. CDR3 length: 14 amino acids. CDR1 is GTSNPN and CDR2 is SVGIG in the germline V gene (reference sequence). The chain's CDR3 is CAWSGTGFSYEQYF. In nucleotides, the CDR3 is TGTGCCTGGAGTGGAACCGGGTTCTCCTACGAGCAGTACTTC.

CDR3 loop: CASSQAVANTGELFF. CDR3 in DNA: TGCGCCAGCAGCCAGGCGGTAGCGAACACCGGGGAGCTGTTTTTT. The chain employs TRBV4-1 and TRBJ2-2; no reliable D call. CDR1 and CDR2 (germline): MGHRA, YSYEKL. The V end was cut by 3 bases, the J end by 0 bases, with 8 bases between. The CDR3 sequence is 15 residues long.

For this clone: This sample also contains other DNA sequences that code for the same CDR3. The CDR3 region is CASRPTQGTGELFF. For the CDR3, the DNA is TGTGCCAGCAGACCGACACAGGGGACCGGGGAGCTGTTTTTT. The chain carries TRBV6-6 and TRBJ2-2; 7 nucleotides align to TRBD1. The V and J ends lost 6 bases and 5 bases, in that order; junction bases with no gene match: 6. The CDR3 spans 14 residues. The germline V gene has CDR1 MNHNY and CDR2 SVGAGI (reference sequence).

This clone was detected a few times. CDR3 nucleotide sequence: TGTGCCAGCAACCTGTTAGGGAGAGAGGGTACTGAAGCTTTCTTT. It specifies CASNLLGREGTEAFF. This chain connects TRBV2 to TRBJ1-1; D not certain. CDR1 is SNHLY and CDR2 is FYNNEI in the germline V gene. This CDR3 comprises 15 residues. Trimming stripped 7 bases from V and 5 bases from J, with 20 bases between.

In nucleotides, the CDR3 is TGTGCCAGCAGTTTTGGAGCCACCACCATATATTTT. It specifies CASSFGATTIYF. The chain uses TRBV28 and TRBJ1-3, with unresolved D. The germline CDR1 and CDR2 sequences are MDHEN and SYDVKM. The CDR3 covers 12 residues. The ends were cut back, 3 bases at V and 9 bases at J, with 9 bases in the middle.